This paragraph reports one T cell receptor beta chain. Repertoires were generated with immunoSEQ multiplex PCR, while TCRdb's copy carries only in-frame clones and drops some. The table lists about 140,000 clones, 90% to 95% of them singletons. This specimen belongs to a study of T cell responses to AZD1222 COVID-19 vaccine. J gave up 5 bases and V 3 bases, and 8 bases lay outside the gene matches. Germline V lookup: CDR1 LNHDA, CDR2 SQIVND (reference sequence). The CDR3 length is 15 residues. This clonotype originated in an adult in good health. J is TRBJ2-7 and V is TRBV19; 9 bases match TRBD2. The specimen comprised peripheral blood, sampled on day 0 of AZD1222 vaccination. As DNA, the CDR3 is TGTGCCAGTAGTATTGGGGGGACTAGCTTCCACGAGCAGTACTTC. Amino acids: CASSIGGTSFHEQYF.